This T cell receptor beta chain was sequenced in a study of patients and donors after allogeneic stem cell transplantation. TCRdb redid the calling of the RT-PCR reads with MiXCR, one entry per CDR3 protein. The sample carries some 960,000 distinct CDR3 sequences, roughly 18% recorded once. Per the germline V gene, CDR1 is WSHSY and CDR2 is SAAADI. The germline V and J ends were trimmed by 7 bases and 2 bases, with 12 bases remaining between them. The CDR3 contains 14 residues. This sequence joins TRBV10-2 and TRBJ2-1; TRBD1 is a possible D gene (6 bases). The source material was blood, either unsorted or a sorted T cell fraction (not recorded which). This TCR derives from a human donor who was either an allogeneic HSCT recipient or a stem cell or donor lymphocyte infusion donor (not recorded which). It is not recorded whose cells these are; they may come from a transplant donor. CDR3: CASTRQDAYNEQFF. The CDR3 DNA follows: TGCGCCAGCACCAGACAGGATGCCTACAATGAGCAGTTCTTC.